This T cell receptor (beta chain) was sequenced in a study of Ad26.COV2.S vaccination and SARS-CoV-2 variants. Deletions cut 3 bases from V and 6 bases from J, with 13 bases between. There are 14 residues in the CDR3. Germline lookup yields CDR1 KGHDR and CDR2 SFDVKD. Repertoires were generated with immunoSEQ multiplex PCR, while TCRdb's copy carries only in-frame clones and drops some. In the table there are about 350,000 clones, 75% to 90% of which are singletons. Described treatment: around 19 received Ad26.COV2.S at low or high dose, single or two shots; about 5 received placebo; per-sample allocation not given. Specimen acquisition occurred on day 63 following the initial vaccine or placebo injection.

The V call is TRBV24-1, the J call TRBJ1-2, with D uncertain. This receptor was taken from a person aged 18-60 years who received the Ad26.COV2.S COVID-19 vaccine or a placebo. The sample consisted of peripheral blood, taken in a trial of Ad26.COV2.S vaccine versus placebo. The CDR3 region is CATSDDEGTNGYTF. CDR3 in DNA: TGTGCCACCAGTGATGACGAAGGAACTAATGGCTACACCTTC.